Below are 28 T cell receptor beta chains sequenced from a single sample in a study of blood T cell repertoires in COVID-19. The method was immunoSEQ multiplex PCR; TCRdb's version includes in-frame clones alone and lacks a portion of them. In the table there are nearly 55,000 clones, 86% of which are singletons. Material for sequencing was peripheral blood. The source of these receptors is a man between 65 and 79 years old with active COVID-19.

The chain has TRBV29-1 and TRBJ1-2; possible D gene TRBD1, 6 bases. Trimming stripped 6 bases from V and 14 bases from J, with 19 bases between. Per germline, CDR1 SQVTM and CDR2 ANQGSEA. CDR3 length: 11 residues. Here the CDR3 DNA reads TGCAGCGTATCCCACGGCGGGGGCAGTACCTTC. It specifies CSVSHGGGSTF.

V gene TRBV4-3 combines with J gene TRBJ2-5, with 9 bases lining up with TRBD1. CDR3 size: 13 residues. V was clipped by 4 bases and J by 4 bases; unmatched bases: 1. The V gene's germline CDR1 is LGHNA and CDR2 YSLEER. CDR3 sequence: CASSLTGGETQYF. CDR3 coding DNA: TGCGCCAGCAGCCTGACAGGGGGAGAGACCCAGTACTTC.

This clone is termed medium-sized. V gene TRBV7-2 combines with J gene TRBJ1-2; 9 nucleotides line up with TRBD1. The V segment lost 1 base and the J segment 6 bases; nucleotides outside the gene matches: 6. The CDR3 has 15 amino acids. Germline V CDR1 and CDR2: SGHTA, FQGNSA. The CDR3 spells CASSLVAGTGNGYTF. In nucleotides, the CDR3 is TGTGCCAGCAGCTTAGTAGCCGGGACAGGGAATGGCTACACCTTC.

This clone was found once. This chain links TRBV2 with TRBJ1-1; 8 positions match TRBD1. The CDR3 totals 12 residues. The germline gives CDR1 SNHLY, CDR2 FYNNEI. V was clipped by 10 bases and J by 5 bases; unmatched bases: 6. The CDR3 loop is CATDRGGTEAFF. The CDR3 nucleotides read TGTGCCACCGACAGGGGAGGAACTGAAGCTTTCTTT.

The chain combines TRBV19 with TRBJ2-2; maybe TRBD1 (5 bases). V was clipped by 11 bases and J by 0 bases, with 13 bases between them. The CDR3 contains 14 residues. CDR1 and CDR2 from the germline V gene are LNHDA and SQIVND (reference sequence). CDR3 region: CAVRGHSNTGELFF. In DNA form, the CDR3 reads TGTGCCGTCCGAGGACACTCGAACACCGGGGAGCTGTTTTTT.

The chain uses TRBV27 and TRBJ1-1; TRBD1 might be the D (5 bases). Per germline, CDR1 MNHEY and CDR2 SMNVEV (reference sequence). V was clipped by 0 bases and J by 6 bases, with 11 bases between them. The CDR3 runs to 14 residues. Written as DNA, the CDR3 is TGTGCCAGCAGTTTATCGCAGGGCAGGCCTGAAGCTTTCTTT. Residues: CASSLSQGRPEAFF.

This chain uses TRBV6-2 or TRBV6-3 with TRBJ1-1; tentative D call: TRBD1 (5 bases). Trimming removed 4 bases from V and 0 bases from J, with 18 bases in between. This CDR3 is built from 17 residues. Germline CDR1 is MNHEY and CDR2 is SVGEGT. The CDR3 sequence: CASSSHRTGGMNTEAFF. The CDR3 region has the DNA TGTGCCAGCAGTTCTCATAGGACGGGGGGGATGAACACTGAAGCTTTCTTT.

This chain joins TRBV27 and TRBJ2-2; 7 bases line up with TRBD1. The CDR3 extends over 16 amino acids. Germline V gene sequence: CDR1 MNHEY, CDR2 SMNVEV (reference sequence). J lost 5 bases, V lost 3 bases, and 9 bases had no gene match. The CDR3 DNA sequence: TGTGCCAGCAGTTTCCTTACAGGGGCGGTTACCGGGGAGCTGTTTTTT. This sequence encodes CASSFLTGAVTGELFF.

The chain employs TRBV9 and TRBJ1-2; 7 nucleotides agree with TRBD1. Trimming cost V 0 bases and J 9 bases; bases outside gene matches: 8. Germline-derived CDR1 and CDR2 are SGDLS and YYNGEE. This CDR3 region has 14 residues. The CDR3 DNA reads as TGTGCCAGCAGCGTAGAACAGGGGAGTGTAAGCTACACCTTC. This translates into CASSVEQGSVSYTF.

The gene calls are TRBV7-2 and TRBJ1-6; D is uncertain. CDR3 length: 13 amino acids. Trimming took 4 bases from V and 11 from J, leaving 12 bases between them. In germline, CDR1 is SGHTA, CDR2 FQGNSA. The CDR3 DNA sequence: TGTGCCAGCAGCTACAACAGCCAGCCACCCCTCCACTTT. Its protein product is CASSYNSQPPLHF.

The chain recombines TRBV4-3 with TRBJ2-1; D is perhaps TRBD1 (6 bases). The CDR3 spans 15 residues. The germline CDR1 and CDR2 sequences are LGHNA and YSLEER. V shed 4 bases and J shed 0 bases, with 10 bases lying between them. The CDR3 bases are TGCGCCAGCAGCCCTGGACAGAGCTCCTACAATGAGCAGTTCTTC. Its translation is CASSPGQSSYNEQFF.

The chain couples TRBV11-2 to TRBJ2-7, with 8 bases identical to TRBD1. The germline CDR1 and CDR2 sequences are SGHAT and FQNNGV. Unmatched junction bases numbered 5, after V lost 4 bases and J lost 3 bases. The CDR3 consists of 14 residues. The CDR3 sequence is CASSSDRGSYEQYF. The CDR3, as DNA: TGTGCCAGCAGCTCAGACAGGGGCAGCTACGAGCAGTACTTC.

V and J are TRBV25-1 and TRBJ1-1; 7 bases map to TRBD1. V trimming: 7 bases; J trimming: 5 bases; junction bases outside the gene matches: 4. The CDR3 extends over 12 amino acids. The germline gives CDR1 MGHDK, CDR2 SYGVNS. The CDR3, as DNA: TGTGCCAGCACCTCGGACAGGACTGAAGCTTTCTTT. This codes for CASTSDRTEAFF.

The sample holds a few counts of this clone. The chain combines TRBV3-1 (or the pseudogene TRBV3-2) with TRBJ1-1; D not certain. Germline CDR1 LGHDT, CDR2 YNNKEL (reference sequence). The CDR3 is 14 residues long. V lost 4 bases and J lost 1, with 10 bases in between. In nucleotides, the CDR3 is TGTGCCAGCAGCCCAGGACTGGGGAACACTGAAGCTTTCTTT. Translation gives CASSPGLGNTEAFF.

This CDR3 is CASSWTSSTGEKLFF. The CDR3 region has the DNA TGTGCCAGCAGCTGGACATCCTCTACGGGTGAAAAACTGTTTTTT. The gene calls are TRBV7-9 and TRBJ1-4; D is perhaps TRBD1 (5 bases). The CDR3 runs to 15 residues. In germline, CDR1 is SEHNR, CDR2 FQNEAQ (reference sequence). Deletions cut 4 bases from V and 7 bases from J, with 16 bases between.

The chain uses TRBV27 and TRBJ1-2; TRBD1 matches 7 bases. V dropped 5 bases and J dropped 2; count of bases not matched to a gene: 14. Germline V CDR1 and CDR2: MNHEY, SMNVEV (reference sequence). This CDR3 has 17 residues. As DNA, the CDR3 is TGTGCCAGCAGTCTTTGGGGGCGACAGGGCGTAAACTATGGCTACACCTTC. It codes for CASSLWGRQGVNYGYTF.

The CDR3 nucleotides read TGTGCCAGCAGCTCATACACCCGGACTAGCGGCAAAAGCTCCTACAATGAGCAGTTCTTC. Translated, it gives CASSSYTRTSGKSSYNEQFF. J is TRBJ2-1 and V is TRBV13, with TRBD2 matching 10 bases. Germline CDR1 is PRHDT and CDR2 is FYEKMQ (reference sequence). The CDR3 is made up of 20 amino acids. V trimming: 4 bases; J trimming: 0 bases; junction bases outside the gene matches: 15.

The chain recombines TRBV7-9 with TRBJ1-2, with TRBD1 matching over 10 bases. CDR1 is SEHNR and CDR2 is FQNEAQ in the germline V gene (reference sequence). After removal of 8 bases from V and 7 bases from J, the junction contained 7 bases not matched to a gene. There are 13 residues in the CDR3. CDR3 sequence reads: CASGRQGAFGYTF. The CDR3 DNA follows: TGTGCCAGCGGCAGACAGGGGGCTTTTGGCTACACCTTC. The full variable domain, with the rest looked up from reference TRBV7-9 and TRBJ1-2, is DTGVSQNPRHKITKRGQNVTFRCDPISEHNRLYWYRQTLGQGPEFLTYFQNEAQLEKSRLLSDRFSAERPKGSFSTLEIQRTEQGDSAMYLCASGRQGAFGYTFGSGTRLTVV.

This clone appeared once. The genes are TRBV7-6 and TRBJ1-1, with 7 bases matching TRBD1. Trimming cost V 0 bases and J 0 bases; bases outside gene matches: 7. The CDR3 sequence is 17 residues long. Per germline, CDR1 SGHVS and CDR2 FNYEAQ. CDR3 amino acids: CASSLARTGFMNTEAFF. Here the CDR3 DNA reads TGTGCCAGCAGCTTAGCCCGGACAGGCTTCATGAACACTGAAGCTTTCTTT.

The chain combines TRBV19 with TRBJ1-2; TRBD1 agrees at 7 bases. This CDR3 region has 14 residues. The germline CDR1 and CDR2 sequences are LNHDA and SQIVND (reference sequence). Unmatched junction bases numbered 7, after V lost 5 bases and J lost 4 bases. DNA for the CDR3: TGTGCCAGTAGTGCGAAGCGGACAGGCTATGGCTACACCTTC. Translating it yields CASSAKRTGYGYTF.

The rearrangement links TRBV5-4 to TRBJ2-3; D is ambiguous. Germline loops: CDR1 SGHNT, CDR2 YYREEE (reference sequence). Trimming pared 4 bases from V and 3 bases from J, leaving 6 bases between. CDR3 length equals 12 residues. Here the CDR3 reads CASSIETDTQYF. In DNA form, the CDR3 reads TGTGCCAGCAGCATAGAGACAGATACGCAGTATTTT.

The sample holds a few counts of this clone. This rearrangement joins TRBV6-4 to TRBJ2-3; 8 positions match TRBD2. The CDR3 consists of 15 residues. The V and J ends lost 2 bases and 2 bases, in that order; junction bases with no gene match: 3. Germline CDR1 and CDR2: MRHNA and SNTAGT. CDR3 in DNA: TGTGCCAGCAGTGACGGCGGGGGGACCACAGATACGCAGTATTTT. It translates to CASSDGGGTTDTQYF.

Comments on this clone: The same CDR3 also results from other DNA sequences found in this sample. This chain joins TRBV24-1 and TRBJ1-2; D unclear. Looked up from germline, CDR1 is KGHDR and CDR2 is SFDVKD. This CDR3 spans 12 amino acids. V gave up 2 bases and J gave up 7 bases, with 7 bases separating them. The CDR3 DNA reads as TGTGCCACCAGTGATTCGCCGGGTGGCTACACCTTC. It is translated as CATSDSPGGYTF.

The chain combines TRBV5-1 with TRBJ2-3; a possible D gene is TRBD2 (6 bases). CDR1 and CDR2 from the germline V gene are SGHRS and YFSETQ. The V end lost 0 bases, the J end lost 6 bases, and 8 bases lay between the germline ends. The CDR3 is made up of 13 amino acids. CDR3 in DNA: TGCGCCAGCAGCTTGGCCGGGAGTGATACGCAGTATTTT. Protein product: CASSLAGSDTQYF.

This clone turned up a few times. The rearrangement links TRBV5-1 to TRBJ1-6; no clear D gene. Germline CDR1 and CDR2: SGHRS and YFSETQ. Trimming stripped 3 bases from V and 1 base from J, with 14 bases between. CDR3 length: 17 amino acids. The CDR3 region is CASSSGRGGSYNSPLHF. The CDR3 nucleotides are TGCGCCAGCAGCTCCGGCCGGGGAGGGTCCTATAATTCACCCCTCCACTTT.

This chain links TRBV12-3 or TRBV12-4 with TRBJ1-2; a possible D gene is TRBD1 (5 bases). The V gene lost 3 bases and the J gene lost 4 bases, with 9 bases spanning the gap. This CDR3 contains 13 residues. The CDR3 DNA reads TGTGCCAGCAGTTTTGACAGATCCTATGGCTACACCTTC. The encoded protein is CASSFDRSYGYTF.

The chain uses TRBV30 and TRBJ1-1; D is unresolved. Germline CDR1 GTSNPN, CDR2 SVGIG (reference sequence). The CDR3 spans 14 residues. V dropped 1 base and J dropped 5 bases, with 14 bases sitting between them. In DNA form, the CDR3 reads TGTGCCTGGAGTGGCCGGGTAGGGAGAACTGAAGCTTTCTTT. Protein: CAWSGRVGRTEAFF.

Regarding this clone: Mismatch with germline at one junction end may stem from a read error. The gene calls are TRBV4-1 and TRBJ2-3; D might be TRBD1 (7 bases). Germline V gene data show CDR1 as MGHRA and CDR2 as YSYEKL. The CDR3 has 15 residues. CDR3 in DNA: TGCGCCAGCAGCCAAGGTCAGGGGGGCACCGATACGCAGTATTTT. Its protein product is CASSQGQGGTDTQYF.